This TCR beta chain was recorded in a study of T cells in Graves' hyperthyroidism and ophthalmopathy. Study-level points and caveats: Ophthalmopathy was predicted by the model a median of roughly 6 months ahead of onset. Clonotypes that were expanded in thyroid above 0.001 mostly appeared in blood too.

The diagnoses drew upon clinical symptoms, serum thyroxine and TRAb, thyroid ultrasound and orbital computed tomography. Germline assignment: CDR1 LGHDT and CDR2 YNNKEL (reference sequence). The CDR3 runs to 13 residues. The junction had 8 bases not matched to a gene; V was cut back by 4 bases and J by 10 bases. This clonotype was detected only a few times. Its antigen is still unknown. Amplified TCR beta CDR3 regions came from RNA transcripts. A set of HTBI primers served as the primers for a first-round RT-PCR of the TCR CDR3. TCRdb called the multiplex PCR reads again in MiXCR, with one record for every CDR3 protein. The sample contains about 640,000 distinct CDR3 sequences, less than 25% of which appear only once.

This TCR was sampled from a man younger than 40 with Graves' ophthalmopathy. Source material: blood. The chain joins TRBV3-1 to TRBJ1-2; 8 positions agree with TRBD1. Here the CDR3 DNA reads TGTGCCAGCAGCCCAGGGGGCTTTGGTATCTACACCTTC. It is translated as CASSPGGFGIYTF. The complete variable domain, with remaining parts taken from reference TRBV3-1 and TRBJ1-2, reads DTAVSQTPKYLVTQMGNDKSIKCEQNLGHDTMYWYKQDSKKFLKIMFSYNNKELIINETVPNRFSPKSPDKAHLNLHINSLELGDSAVYFCASSPGGFGIYTFGSGTRLTVV.